The rows below give T cell receptor beta chains drawn from one sample of a study of PD-1 blockade in classical Hodgkin lymphoma. Assay used: immunoSEQ multiplex PCR; TCRdb lists only in-frame clones, some missing. The sample includes some 50,000 clones, under 80% of them seen just once. Sequencing was performed on peripheral blood mononuclear cells (PBMCs), taken before the fourth cycle of nivolumab. The receptors were sampled from a human donor with classical Hodgkin lymphoma. CDR3s include the opening cysteine and the closing phenylalanine or tryptophan. D genes are given only for firm matches. Size is stated for part of the rows, as once, few or many counts, or as a class when the clone is expanded.

TRBV2	TRBD2	NA	TRBJ2-1	CASSVAPSGGYEQFF	TGTGCCAGCAGTGTGGCGCCTAGCGGAGGCTATGAGCAGTTCTTC
TRBV6-5	NA	NA	TRBJ2-1	CASRFRSPAYNEQFF	TGTGCCAGCAGATTTCGTAGCCCAGCCTACAATGAGCAGTTCTTC
TRBV2	TRBD2	NA	TRBJ2-1	CASLGVGGSTYNEQFF	TGTGCCAGCCTCGGGGTAGGCGGGAGTACCTACAATGAGCAGTTCTTC
TRBV5-6	TRBD2	NA	TRBJ2-5	CASSLTSVRETQYF	TGTGCCAGCAGCTTGACTAGCGTGCGAGAGACCCAGTACTTC
TRBV6-5	NA	NA	TRBJ1-6	CASSLRSSYNSPLHF	TGTGCCAGCAGTCTCAGGAGCTCCTATAATTCACCCCTCCACTTT
TRBV29-1	NA	NA	TRBJ2-7	CSVERDDSYEQYF	TGCAGCGTTGAAAGGGACGACTCCTACGAGCAGTACTTC
TRBV23-1	NA	NA	TRBJ1-5	CASSQLRERQPQHF	TGCGCCAGCAGTCAACTTAGGGAGAGGCAGCCCCAGCATTTT
TRBV10-3	TRBD2	few	TRBJ2-5	CAISEAAGGGETQYF	TGTGCCATCAGTGAGGCAGCGGGAGGGGGTGAGACCCAGTACTTC
TRBV5-1	NA	once	TRBJ2-5	CASSFLGGHQETQYF	TGCGCCAGCAGCTTTCTAGGGGGGCACCAAGAGACCCAGTACTTC
TRBV7-2	NA	NA	TRBJ1-5	CASSPRWGGDQPQHF	TGTGCCAGCAGCCCGAGATGGGGGGGGGATCAGCCCCAGCATTTT
TRBV6-5	NA	NA	TRBJ2-1	CASSPSVYNEQFF	TGTGCCAGCAGTCCCAGCGTCTACAATGAGCAGTTCTTC
TRBV6-5	TRBD2	NA	TRBJ2-1	CASSYVGTSGSNEQFF	TGTGCCAGCAGCTACGTCGGGACTAGCGGGAGTAATGAGCAGTTCTTC
TRBV5-1	NA	NA	TRBJ2-1	CASSQDILNEQFF	TGCGCCAGCAGTCAGGACATTCTCAATGAGCAGTTCTTC
TRBV6-6	NA	few	TRBJ1-1	CASSSQWGPYEAFF	TGTGCCAGCAGTTCACAGTGGGGACCCTATGAAGCTTTCTTT
TRBV28	TRBD2	NA	TRBJ2-3	CASSLSSGGLPDTQYF	TGTGCCAGCAGTTTATCCTCGGGAGGGCTGCCAGATACGCAGTATTTT
TRBV2	TRBD1	NA	TRBJ1-4	CASSRTGTSEKLFF	TGTGCCAGCAGTAGGACAGGTACCTCTGAAAAACTGTTTTTT
TRBV4-1	NA	once	TRBJ2-3	CASSQEEHYTDTQYF	TGCGCCAGCAGCCAAGAGGAGCACTACACAGATACGCAGTATTTT
TRBV7-8	NA	NA	TRBJ2-5	CASSLGGRETQYF	TGTGCCAGCAGCTTGGGGGGTCGAGAGACCCAGTACTTC
TRBV2	TRBD2	NA	TRBJ2-3	CASSPLAGRTQYF	TGTGCCAGCAGTCCACTAGCGGGACGTACGCAGTATTTT
TRBV28	TRBD1	NA	TRBJ2-7	CASKSGQNYEQYF	TGTGCCAGCAAATCGGGACAGAACTACGAGCAGTACTTC
TRBV19	NA	few	TRBJ2-7	CASSIGQAYEQYF	TGTGCCAGTAGTATCGGTCAAGCCTACGAGCAGTACTTC
TRBV7-2	TRBD2	NA	TRBJ2-1	CASSLSLAGGVRFF	TGTGCCAGCAGCTTATCGCTAGCGGGAGGAGTCCGGTTCTTC
TRBV5-1	NA	NA	TRBJ2-7	CASSLVLDSYEQYF	TGCGCCAGCAGCTTGGTCCTCGATTCCTACGAGCAGTACTTC
TRBV7-9	NA	NA	TRBJ1-1	CASSDWAEAFF	TGTGCCAGCAGCGATTGGGCTGAAGCTTTCTTT
TRBV6-5	NA	NA	TRBJ1-5	CASSYSMSGPQHF	TGTGCCAGCAGTTACTCGATGAGTGGGCCCCAGCATTTT
TRBV6-5	NA	NA	TRBJ2-1	CASGRLEQFF	TGTGCCAGCGGTAGATTAGAGCAGTTCTTC
TRBV5-1	NA	NA	TRBJ2-1	CASSLSPGNGNEQFF	TGCGCCAGCAGCTTGTCACCAGGAAATGGGAATGAGCAGTTCTTC
TRBV5-1	NA	once	TRBJ2-1	CASSFRNEQFF	TGCGCCAGCAGCTTTCGCAATGAGCAGTTCTTC
TRBV6-1	TRBD1	NA	TRBJ2-7	CASSLDRGKDEQYF	TGTGCCAGCAGTCTCGACAGGGGTAAGGACGAGCAGTACTTC
TRBV7-2	NA	NA	TRBJ2-1	CASSLLSGEQFF	TGTGCCAGCAGCCTACTTTCGGGTGAGCAGTTCTTC
TRBV5-1	NA	NA	TRBJ1-1	CASSSQRNTEAFF	TGCGCCAGCAGCTCCCAGCGGAACACTGAAGCTTTCTTT
TRBV5-4	TRBD1	NA	TRBJ2-7	CASSPGQADYEQYF	TGTGCCAGCAGCCCGGGACAGGCGGACTACGAGCAGTACTTC
TRBV5-4	TRBD2	NA	TRBJ2-2	CASATSVHTGELFF	TGTGCCAGCGCGACTAGCGTGCACACCGGGGAGCTGTTTTTT
TRBV4-1	NA	NA	TRBJ1-6	CASSQAPGFDSPLHF	TGCGCCAGCAGCCAAGCACCTGGGTTCGATTCACCCCTCCACTTT
TRBV19	NA	NA	TRBJ2-5	CASSEQIQETQYF	TGTGCCAGTAGTGAACAGATCCAAGAGACCCAGTACTTC
TRBV7-2	TRBD1	few	TRBJ2-7	CASSHGTGREQYF	TGTGCCAGCAGTCATGGGACAGGGAGGGAGCAGTACTTC
TRBV6-6	NA	NA	TRBJ1-1	CASSYSIVNTEAFF	TGTGCCAGCAGTTACTCGATCGTGAACACTGAAGCTTTCTTT